The 5 T cell receptor beta chains below were found in one sample sequenced in a study of blood T cell repertoires in COVID-19. Method: immunoSEQ multiplex PCR; TCRdb's copy keeps in-frame clones and lacks some. The sample consists of under 200,000 clones, 80% to 85% of them appearing once. Material: peripheral blood. The receptors originated from a woman aged 25 to 39 with acute or convalescent COVID-19.

This chain uses TRBV6-4 with TRBJ1-1; 9 bases fit TRBD1. This CDR3 is 13 amino acids long. V lost 5 bases, J lost 12 bases, and 10 bases stayed unmatched. Germline-derived CDR1 and CDR2 are MRHNA and SNTAGT. The CDR3 protein is CASSRTGESTTFF. The CDR3 nucleotides are TGTGCCAGCAGTCGGACAGGGGAGTCAACAACTTTCTTT.

CDR3 in DNA: TGTGCCGTGGGGACAGGTCCAGATACGCAGTATTTT. Its translation: CAVGTGPDTQYF. V is TRBV19 and J is TRBJ2-3; 8 bases agree with TRBD1. V shed 11 bases, J shed 4 bases, and the junction held 5 bases outside the gene matches. There are 12 residues in the CDR3. Germline CDR1 and CDR2: LNHDA and SQIVND (reference sequence).

This clone was seen only once. The rearrangement joins TRBV7-8 to TRBJ1-6, with a weak D call TRBD1 (5 bases). V was clipped by 5 bases and J by 8 bases, with 10 bases between them. CDR3 length: 13 residues. Germline lookup yields CDR1 SGHVS and CDR2 FQNEAQ. The CDR3 spells CASSLRDDSPLHF. The CDR3 coding sequence is TGTGCCAGCAGCCTCAGGGATGATTCACCCCTCCACTTT.

About this clone: Germline is not matched at one junction end, which may reflect a read error. This chain links TRBV6-1 with TRBJ1-3; 8 bases align to TRBD1. The CDR3 is made up of 15 amino acids. Germline V gives CDR1 MNHNS, CDR2 SASEGT. The CDR3 region is CASSKAGGGGNTIYF. CDR3 DNA sequence: TGTGCCAGCAGTAAAGCAGGGGGCGGTGGAAACACCATATATTTT.

The chain couples TRBV21-1 to TRBJ1-2; TRBD1, the table's D call, was not compared with the DNA. TRBV21-1 is a pseudogene segment. This CDR3 has 17 residues. The CDR3, as DNA: TGTGCCAGCAGCAAAAGGGGAGGACCGGGACAGCCTTATGGCTACACCTTC. Amino acid sequence: CASSKRGGPGQPYGYTF.